Listed here are 10 T cell receptor beta chains from one sample, sequenced in a study of cytomegalovirus exposure and HLA in healthy donors. Profiled with immunoSEQ multiplex PCR; TCRdb holds only in-frame clones, not every one. The repertoire has around 190,000 clones, roughly nine tenths of them found once; the top ten carry around 7.2%. Sequenced: PBMCs. Receptor source: a man younger than 40 in good health and CMV-seropositive.

The chain links TRBV4-1 to TRBJ1-1; D might be TRBD1 (5 bases). The CDR3 contains 15 residues. V lost 2 bases, J lost 0 bases, and 10 bases lay in between. CDR1 is MGHRA, CDR2 YSYEKL, per germline. CDR3 bases: TGCGCCAGCAGCCAACCCGGGACTATGAACACTGAAGCTTTCTTT. It yields the protein CASSQPGTMNTEAFF.

V is TRBV9 and J is TRBJ1-4; no clear D. The CDR3 is made up of 16 amino acids. Germline lookup yields CDR1 SGDLS and CDR2 YYNGEE. Trimming took off 4 bases at V and 4 bases at J, with 17 bases between the two ends. The chain's CDR3 is CASSRTGLQLNEKLFF. In DNA form, the CDR3 reads TGTGCCAGCAGCCGGACGGGGTTGCAGCTTAATGAAAAACTGTTTTTT. Supplemented by reference TRBV9 and TRBJ1-4, the full variable domain reads DSGVTQTPKHLITATGQRVTLRCSPRSGDLSVYWYQQSLDQGLQFLIQYYNGEERAKGNILERFSAQQFPDLHSELNLSSLELGDSALYFCASSRTGLQLNEKLFFGSGTQLSVL.

The chain uses TRBV7-9 and TRBJ1-1; weak D call: TRBD1 (5 bases). Germline V gene sequence: CDR1 SEHNR, CDR2 FQNEAQ (reference sequence). CDR3 length: 11 residues. V lost 6 bases and J lost 6, with 8 bases in between. This CDR3 is CASSPRAEAFF. Written as DNA, the CDR3 is TGTGCCAGCAGTCCCAGGGCTGAAGCTTTCTTT.

The CDR3 region is CASRTGTYEQYF. The CDR3 DNA reads TGTGCCAGCAGGACAGGGACCTACGAGCAGTACTTC. The chain combines TRBV2 with TRBJ2-7; 7 positions match TRBD1. Germline V gives CDR1 SNHLY, CDR2 FYNNEI. The V and J ends lost 6 bases and 2 bases, in that order; junction bases with no gene match: 1. This CDR3 has 12 residues. Full variable domain (rest looked up from reference TRBV2 and TRBJ2-7): EPEVTQTPSHQVTQMGQEVILRCVPISNHLYFYWYRQILGQKVEFLVSFYNNEISEKSEIFDDQFSVERPDGSNFTLKIRSTKLEDSAMYFCASRTGTYEQYFGPGTRLTVT.

This rearrangement joins TRBV30 to TRBJ1-1; TRBD1 is a possible D gene (5 bases). V was shortened by 2 bases and J by 6 bases, with 13 bases between the two germline ends. Germline assignment: CDR1 GTSNPN and CDR2 SVGIG (reference sequence). This CDR3 is 13 amino acids long. The CDR3 here is CAWSWGGRAEAFF. Written as DNA, the CDR3 is TGTGCCTGGAGTTGGGGGGGGAGAGCTGAAGCTTTCTTT.

The CDR3, as DNA: TGTGCCAGCAGTTACATAACAGGGGGCGCTGGCTACACCTTC. Translating gives CASSYITGGAGYTF. The chain uses TRBV6-5 and TRBJ1-2; 9 nucleotides line up with TRBD1. CDR1 is MNHEY, CDR2 SVGAGI, per germline. Losses at the gene ends were 2 bases for V and 7 bases for J; bases not matched to a gene: 5. This CDR3 spans 14 amino acids.

This chain connects TRBV7-2 to TRBJ2-5, with 10 bases aligning to TRBD2. Germline-derived CDR1 and CDR2 are SGHTA and FQGNSA. Trimming cost V 5 bases and J 5 bases; bases outside gene matches: 11. CDR3 size: 16 residues. The CDR3 loop is CASSRILAGRGETQYF. The CDR3 DNA reads TGTGCCAGCAGCCGGATACTAGCGGGGCGGGGGGAGACCCAGTACTTC.

This rearrangement joins TRBV30 to TRBJ1-3, with D uncertain. Germline V lookup: CDR1 GTSNPN, CDR2 SVGIG (reference sequence). The CDR3 has 12 amino acids. The V end was cut by 1 base, the J end by 3 bases, with 4 bases between. CDR3 bases: TGTGCCTGGAGTGATGGTGGAAACACCATATATTTT. This sequence encodes CAWSDGGNTIYF.

This CDR3 is CASSEGPGGDNQPQHF. In DNA form, the CDR3 reads TGTGCCAGTAGTGAAGGACCCGGGGGCGACAATCAGCCCCAGCATTTT. This sequence joins TRBV19 and TRBJ1-5; TRBD1 is a possible D gene (6 bases). Germline V gene data show CDR1 as LNHDA and CDR2 as SQIVND (reference sequence). With 5 bases removed from V and 3 bases from J, the gap between germline ends came to 17 bases. The CDR3 runs to 16 residues.

The V and J genes are TRBV6-1 and TRBJ2-2; 8 nucleotides match TRBD2. This CDR3 spans 15 amino acids. Germline V CDR1 and CDR2: MNHNS, SASEGT. V was clipped by 8 bases and J by 3 bases; unmatched bases: 8. The CDR3: CASHGAGGHTGELFF. The CDR3 DNA reads as TGTGCCAGCCACGGCGCGGGGGGCCACACCGGGGAGCTGTTTTTT.